This T cell receptor beta chain was obtained from a study of Ad26.COV2.S vaccination and SARS-CoV-2 variants. Remarks on this clone: Its matching antigen is unknown.

Trimming took 7 bases from V and 0 from J, leaving 10 bases between them. Per the germline V gene, CDR1 is LNHDA and CDR2 is SQIVND (reference sequence). This CDR3 region has 15 residues. Study-wide results and caveats: The study found higher spike-specific TCR breadth in vaccine than placebo recipients.

As to treatment: 15 to 20 received Ad26.COV2.S at low or high dose, single or two shots; several received placebo; per-sample allocation not given. Material that was analyzed had been drawn on day 63 after the first vaccine or placebo injection. The donor was a Boston adult aged 18-55 years. It was Wuhan-strain SARS-CoV-2 spike that the Ad26 vaccine vector expressed. Assay: immunoSEQ multiplex PCR; the TCRdb copy retains only in-frame clones and omits some. The sample records fewer than 400,000 clones, 75% to 90% being singletons. Sample: peripheral blood, taken in a trial of Ad26.COV2.S vaccine versus placebo. V usage is TRBV19 and J usage is TRBJ2-6; D is perhaps TRBD2 (6 bases). This receptor was identified in a person between 18 and 65 years old who received the Ad26.COV2.S COVID-19 vaccine or a placebo. CDR3 nucleotide sequence: TGTGCCAGTACCTCCGGGAGCTCTGGGGCCAACGTCCTGACTTTC. This gives the protein CASTSGSSGANVLTF. The full variable domain, with the rest looked up from reference TRBV19 and TRBJ2-6, is DGGITQSPKYLFRKEGQNVTLSCEQNLNHDAMYWYRQDPGQGLRLIYYSQIVNDFQKGDIAEGYSVSREKKESFPLTVTSAQKNPTAFYLCASTSGSSGANVLTFGAGSRLTVL.